This TCR beta chain was retrieved from a study of a mutant IDH1 vaccine in newly diagnosed glioma. Stated time point: week 5, during vaccination. The study gave 300 ug of mutant IDH1 20-mer peptide per vaccine dose, with topical imiquimod. New WHO grade 3 or 4 astrocytomas that were IDH1-mutant and ATRX-lost had been found in donors. Remarks on this clone: No antigen is known for it.

The repertoire was sequenced with immunoSEQ multiplex PCR; TCRdb's copy has only in-frame clones and lacks some. The sample holds 45,000 to 60,000 clones, about three quarters seen once. Looked up from germline, CDR1 is SGHNT and CDR2 is YENEEA. This CDR3 is 14 amino acids long. Deletions cut 5 bases from V and 6 bases from J, with 17 bases between. This TCR derives from a man aged 45-60 years with glioma. The chain carries TRBV11-3 and TRBJ2-7; D is perhaps TRBD2 (5 bases). The specimen comprised PBMCs, sampled from a glioma patient whose treatment included an IDH1 peptide vaccine. CDR3 coding DNA: TGTGCCAGCAGCCTCCGGGGTAATCGGGGCGAGCAGTACTTC. This encodes CASSLRGNRGEQYF.